This T cell receptor beta chain was sequenced during a study of cytomegalovirus exposure and HLA in healthy donors. The table came from immunoSEQ multiplex PCR; TCRdb's copy has only in-frame clones and leaves some out. The repertoire holds about 150,000 clones, 86% seen once, with around 2.1% in the top ten. The donors were part of the 120-subject validation cohort, which stood apart from the roughly 700-subject first cohort. Of note for this clone: Its target is not known.

The CDR3 covers 14 residues. From germline, CDR1 is KGHSH and CDR2 LQKENI. V gave up 3 bases and J gave up 1 base, with 9 bases separating them. Findings of the study overall: The tendency of first-cohort TCR clusters to co-occur in the 95 to 150 validation repertoires was the finding of a later analysis. Altogether, 150 or so TCR beta chains were recorded as cytomegalovirus-associated. Researchers reported that three CMV-associated chains were confirmed in vitro as CMV antigen-specific.

Material: PBMCs. The sequence came from a human donor in good health. This rearrangement joins TRBV18 to TRBJ1-1; the D is unclear. CDR3 nucleotide sequence: TGTGCCAGCTCACCGAATTACGGGAACACTGAAGCTTTCTTT. This gives the protein CASSPNYGNTEAFF.